The present T cell receptor (beta chain) was sequenced within a study of T cells after yellow fever vaccination. Study results and limitations: Weaker overall was a secondary response that nonetheless peaked faster, on day 5 versus 15.

This clonotype has just a few counts. The antigen remains unidentified. TCRdb re-called the 5' RACE reads with MiXCR, one entry per CDR3 protein. The data show some 200,000 distinct CDR3 sequences, roughly 9.6% seen once. CDR1 is MNHEY, CDR2 SVGEGT, per germline. The CDR3 consists of 17 residues. Trimming shortened V by 4 bases and J by 5 bases, and 22 bases separated the two germline ends. The chain is built from TRBV6-2 or TRBV6-3 and TRBJ2-3; the D gene is possibly TRBD1 (5 bases). The sequence derives from a man between 18 and 35 years old who received the YFV17D yellow fever vaccine. Sequenced material: CD8+ T cells sorted from PBMCs, taken 15 days after the yellow fever booster vaccination. DNA of the CDR3: TGTGCCAGCAGTTCCCCTCCGGCAGGGCTACAGAGAGATACGCAGTATTTT. Amino acid sequence: CASSSPPAGLQRDTQYF.